This T cell receptor beta chain originates from a study of shared clonotypes between healthy human individuals. Researchers ran the assay at a deep level. Several immunoSEQ plates received, in even portions, the genomic DNA of each subset. Assay used: immunoSEQ multiplex PCR; TCRdb lists only in-frame clones, some missing. The sample lists 550,000 to 850,000 clones, approximately 79% occurring once. CDR1 is MNHEY and CDR2 is SMNVEV in the germline V gene (reference sequence). This CDR3 region has 14 residues. V shed 2 bases and J shed 5 bases, with 13 bases lying between them. The origin of this receptor is a woman in her twenties or thirties in good health. The chain recombines TRBV27 with TRBJ2-7, with a possible D match to TRBD2 (6 bases). Source material: memory CD4+ T cells sorted from blood. As to subset: CD45RA-negative fraction. The CDR3 loop reads CASSLAGRFDEQYF. CDR3 in DNA: TGTGCCAGCAGTTTAGCCGGGAGATTCGACGAGCAGTACTTC.